This TCR beta chain originates from a study of T cells expressing NK-cell markers. Background on the study: The sequencing cohort of eight donors included seven HCMV-seropositive individuals and one seronegative individual. Study results and caveats: A few of the donors also had these clonotypes leading their CD3+CD56-NKG2C+ fraction.

CDR3 length: 13 amino acids. TCRdb re-called the 5' RACE reads; every CDR3 protein appears as one record, without DNA. The record lists some 600,000 distinct CDR3 sequences, of which the ten most abundant hold roughly 3.6%. With respect to this clonotype: Antigen unknown.

The clonotype was recovered from a man in his late teens or twenties in good health. The V and J genes are TRBV12-3 or TRBV12-4 and TRBJ2-7; without DNA, the TCRdb call of TRBD1 cannot be checked. Sequenced input: blood T cells: a sorted CD56 or NKG2C T cell subset, CD4+ or CD8+ T cells, or bulk PBMC T cells (not recorded which). CDR3 in amino acids: CASSSGPGTVQYF.